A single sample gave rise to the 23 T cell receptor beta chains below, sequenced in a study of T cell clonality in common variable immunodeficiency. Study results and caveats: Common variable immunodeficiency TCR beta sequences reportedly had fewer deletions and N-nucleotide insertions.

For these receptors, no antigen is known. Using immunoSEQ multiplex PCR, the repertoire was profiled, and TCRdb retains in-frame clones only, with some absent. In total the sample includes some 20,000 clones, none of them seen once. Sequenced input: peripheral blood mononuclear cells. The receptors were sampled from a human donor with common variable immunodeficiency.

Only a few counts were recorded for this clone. The DNA read from the CDR3 is TGTGCCAGCTCACTACAGGGGGCGAGGAATACG. Its translation is CASSLQGARNT. The full-length CDR3 reads as CASSLQGARNTQYF. V gene TRBV18 combines with J gene TRBJ2-3, with 9 bases fitting TRBD1. The read halts 3 residues ahead of the CDR3 end, with the missing end drawn from the germline J gene. V shed 4 bases, J shed 7 bases, and the junction held 6 bases outside the gene matches. The germline gives CDR1 KGHSH, CDR2 LQKENI. The CDR3 has 14 residues.

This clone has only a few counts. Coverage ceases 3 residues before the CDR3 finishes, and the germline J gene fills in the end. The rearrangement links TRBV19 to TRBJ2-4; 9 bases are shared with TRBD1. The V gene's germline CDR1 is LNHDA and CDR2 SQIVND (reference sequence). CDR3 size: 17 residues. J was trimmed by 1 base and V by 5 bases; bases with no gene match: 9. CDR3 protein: CASSSQQGAAAKNIQYF. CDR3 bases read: TGTGCCAGTAGTTCCCAACAGGGGGCTGCGGCCAAAAACATT.

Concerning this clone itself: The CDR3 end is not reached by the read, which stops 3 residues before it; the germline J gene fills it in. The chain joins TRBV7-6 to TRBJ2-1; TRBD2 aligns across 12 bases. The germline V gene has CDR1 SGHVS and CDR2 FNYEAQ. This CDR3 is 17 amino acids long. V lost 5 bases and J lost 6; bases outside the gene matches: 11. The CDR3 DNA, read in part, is TGTGCCAGCAGCCGCATTCTACTAGCGGGGGGACGCAATGAG. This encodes CASSRILLAGGRNE. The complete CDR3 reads CASSRILLAGGRNEQFF.

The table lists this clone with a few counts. The CDR3 bases that were read are TGTGCCAGCACCGCGACTAGCGGACAGACC. Amino acid sequence: CASTATSGQT. The full CDR3 protein is CASTATSGQTQYF. The genes are TRBV7-9 and TRBJ2-5; 9 bases fit TRBD2. The CDR3 end falls 3 residues outside the read, so it is completed with the germline J gene. Germline CDR1 and CDR2: SEHNR and FQNEAQ (reference sequence). Unmatched junction bases numbered 6, after V lost 7 bases and J lost 6 bases. CDR3 length: 13 amino acids.

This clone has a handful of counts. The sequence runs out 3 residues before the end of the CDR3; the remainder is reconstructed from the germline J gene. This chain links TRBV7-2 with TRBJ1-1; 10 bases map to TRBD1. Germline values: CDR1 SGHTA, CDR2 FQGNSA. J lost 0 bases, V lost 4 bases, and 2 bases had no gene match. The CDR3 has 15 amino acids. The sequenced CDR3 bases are TGTGCCAGCAGCTACGGACAGGGGGTGAACACTGAA. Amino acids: CASSYGQGVNTE. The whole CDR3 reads CASSYGQGVNTEAFF.

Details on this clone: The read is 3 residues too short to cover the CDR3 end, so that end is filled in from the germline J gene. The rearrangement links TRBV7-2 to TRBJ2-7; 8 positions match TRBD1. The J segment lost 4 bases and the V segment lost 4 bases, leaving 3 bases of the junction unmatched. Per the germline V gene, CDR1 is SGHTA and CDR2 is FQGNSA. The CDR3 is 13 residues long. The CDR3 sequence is CASSSGTGYEQYF. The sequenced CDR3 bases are TGTGCCAGCAGCTCCGGGACAGGATACGAG.

CDR3 loop: CASSLAQGRTQYF. The sequenced part of the CDR3 DNA is TGTGCCAGCAGCTTAGCTCAGGGGCGTACG. The chain joins TRBV7-2 to TRBJ2-3; tentative D call: TRBD1 (6 bases). Coverage ceases 3 residues before the CDR3 finishes, and the germline J gene fills in the end. The germline V gene encodes CDR1 SGHTA and CDR2 FQGNSA. V was pared by 0 bases and J by 8 bases, with 9 bases between. This CDR3 has 13 residues.

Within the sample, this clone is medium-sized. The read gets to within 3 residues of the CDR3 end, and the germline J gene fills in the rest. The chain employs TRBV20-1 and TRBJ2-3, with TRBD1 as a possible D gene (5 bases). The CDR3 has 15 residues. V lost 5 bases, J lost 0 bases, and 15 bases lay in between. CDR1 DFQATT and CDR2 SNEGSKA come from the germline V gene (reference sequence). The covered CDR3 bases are TGCAGTGCTTCCCGGACAAGACCTAGCACAGATACG. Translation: CSASRTRPSTDT. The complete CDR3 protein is CSASRTRPSTDTQYF.

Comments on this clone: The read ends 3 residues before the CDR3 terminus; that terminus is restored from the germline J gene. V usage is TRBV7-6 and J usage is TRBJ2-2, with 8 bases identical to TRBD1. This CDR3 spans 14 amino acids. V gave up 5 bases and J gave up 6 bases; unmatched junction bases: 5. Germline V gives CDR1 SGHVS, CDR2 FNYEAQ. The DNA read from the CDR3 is TGTGCCAGCAGCCGAGGGACAGGACCCGGGGAG. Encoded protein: CASSRGTGPGE. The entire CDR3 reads CASSRGTGPGELFF.

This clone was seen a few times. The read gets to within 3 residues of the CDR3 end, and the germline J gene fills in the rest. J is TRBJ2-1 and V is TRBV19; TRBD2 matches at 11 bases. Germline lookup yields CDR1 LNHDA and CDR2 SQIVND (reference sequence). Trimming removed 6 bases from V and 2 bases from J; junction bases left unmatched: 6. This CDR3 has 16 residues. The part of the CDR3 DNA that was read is TGTGCCAGTAGGACTAGCGGGGCGTTACCCTACAATGAG. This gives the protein CASRTSGALPYNE. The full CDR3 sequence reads CASRTSGALPYNEQFF.

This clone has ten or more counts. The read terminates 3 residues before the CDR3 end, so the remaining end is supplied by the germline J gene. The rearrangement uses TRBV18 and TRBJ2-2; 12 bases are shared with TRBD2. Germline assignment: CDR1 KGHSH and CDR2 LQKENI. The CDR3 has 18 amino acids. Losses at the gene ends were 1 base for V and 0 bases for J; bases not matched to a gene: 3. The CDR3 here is CASSPLRTSGTNTGELFF. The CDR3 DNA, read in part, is TGTGCCAGCTCACCACTGAGGACTAGCGGGACGAACACCGGGGAG. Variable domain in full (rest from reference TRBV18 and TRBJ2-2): NAGVMQNPRHLVRRRGQEARLRCSPMKGHSHVYWYRQLPEEGLKFMVYLQKENIIDESGMPKERFSAEFPKEGPSILRIQQVVRGDSAAYFCASSPLRTSGTNTGELFFGEGSRLTVL.

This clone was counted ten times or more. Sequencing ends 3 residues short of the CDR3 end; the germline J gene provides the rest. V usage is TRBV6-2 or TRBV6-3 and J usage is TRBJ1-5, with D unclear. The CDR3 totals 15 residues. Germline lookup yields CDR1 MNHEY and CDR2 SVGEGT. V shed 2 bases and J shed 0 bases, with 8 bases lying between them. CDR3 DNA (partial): TGTGCCAGCAGTTACCACAGAGATAGCAATCAGCCC. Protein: CASSYHRDSNQP. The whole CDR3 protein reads CASSYHRDSNQPQHF.

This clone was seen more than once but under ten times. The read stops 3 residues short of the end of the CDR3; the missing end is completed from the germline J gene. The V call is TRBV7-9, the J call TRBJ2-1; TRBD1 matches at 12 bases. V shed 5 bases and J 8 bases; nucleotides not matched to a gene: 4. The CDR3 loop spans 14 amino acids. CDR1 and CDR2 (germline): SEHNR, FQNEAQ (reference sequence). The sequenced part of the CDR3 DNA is TGTGCCAGCAGCCCCGGGACAGGGGGCCATGAG. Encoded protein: CASSPGTGGHE. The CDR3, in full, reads CASSPGTGGHEQFF.

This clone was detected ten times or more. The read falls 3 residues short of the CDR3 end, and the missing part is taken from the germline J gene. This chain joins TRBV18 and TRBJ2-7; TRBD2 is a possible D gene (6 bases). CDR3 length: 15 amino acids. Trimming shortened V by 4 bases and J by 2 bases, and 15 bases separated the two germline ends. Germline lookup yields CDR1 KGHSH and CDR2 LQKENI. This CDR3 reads CASSRTGVGPYEQYF. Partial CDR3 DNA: TGTGCCAGCTCACGAACGGGGGTGGGGCCCTACGAG.

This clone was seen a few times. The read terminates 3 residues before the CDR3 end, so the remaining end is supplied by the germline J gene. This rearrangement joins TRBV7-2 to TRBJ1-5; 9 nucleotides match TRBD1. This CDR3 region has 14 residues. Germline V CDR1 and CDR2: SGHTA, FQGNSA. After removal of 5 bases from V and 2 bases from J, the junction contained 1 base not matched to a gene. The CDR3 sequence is CASSGQGRNQPQHF. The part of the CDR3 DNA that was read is TGTGCCAGCAGCGGACAGGGGCGCAATCAGCCC.

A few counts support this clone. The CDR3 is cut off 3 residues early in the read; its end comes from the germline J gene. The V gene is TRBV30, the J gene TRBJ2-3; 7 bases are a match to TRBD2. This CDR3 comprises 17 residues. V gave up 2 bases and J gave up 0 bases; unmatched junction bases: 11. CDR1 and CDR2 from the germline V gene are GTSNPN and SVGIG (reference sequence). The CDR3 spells CAWSQRGLKPSTDTQYF. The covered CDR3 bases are TGTGCCTGGAGTCAGCGGGGCCTTAAACCTAGCACAGATACG.

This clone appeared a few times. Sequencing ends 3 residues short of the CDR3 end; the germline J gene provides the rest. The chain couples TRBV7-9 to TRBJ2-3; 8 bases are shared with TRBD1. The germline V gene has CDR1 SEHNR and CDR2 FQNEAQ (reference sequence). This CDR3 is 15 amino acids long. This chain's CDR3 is CASSRPGQEGVTQYF. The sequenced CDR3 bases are TGTGCCAGCAGCCGACCGGGACAGGAGGGAGTCACG. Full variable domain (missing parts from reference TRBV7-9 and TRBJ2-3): DTGVSQNPRHKITKRGQNVTFRCDPISEHNRLYWYRQTLGQGPEFLTYFQNEAQLEKSRLLSDRFSAERPKGSFSTLEIQRTEQGDSAMYLCASSRPGQEGVTQYFGPGTRLTVL.

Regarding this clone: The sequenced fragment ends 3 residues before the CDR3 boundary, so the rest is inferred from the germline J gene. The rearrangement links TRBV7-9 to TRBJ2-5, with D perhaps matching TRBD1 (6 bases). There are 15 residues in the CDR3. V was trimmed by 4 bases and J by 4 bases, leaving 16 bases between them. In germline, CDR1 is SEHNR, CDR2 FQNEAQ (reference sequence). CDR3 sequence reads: CASSSGDATGETQYF. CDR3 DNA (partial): TGTGCCAGCAGCTCAGGGGACGCGACCGGAGAGACC.

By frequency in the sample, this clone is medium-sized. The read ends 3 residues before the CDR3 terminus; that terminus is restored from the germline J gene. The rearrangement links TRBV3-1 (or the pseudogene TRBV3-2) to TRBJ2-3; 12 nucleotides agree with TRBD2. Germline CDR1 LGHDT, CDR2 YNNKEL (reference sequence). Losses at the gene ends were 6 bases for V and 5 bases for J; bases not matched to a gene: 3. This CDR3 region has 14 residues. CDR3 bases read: TGTGCCAGCAGACTAGCGGGGGGTGGAGATACG. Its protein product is CASRLAGGGDT. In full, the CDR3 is CASRLAGGGDTQYF.

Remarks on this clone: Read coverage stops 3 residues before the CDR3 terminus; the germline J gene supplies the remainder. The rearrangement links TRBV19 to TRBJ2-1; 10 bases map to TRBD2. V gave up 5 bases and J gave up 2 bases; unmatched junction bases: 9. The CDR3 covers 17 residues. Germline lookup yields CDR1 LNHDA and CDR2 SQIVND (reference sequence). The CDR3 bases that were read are TGTGCCAGTAGTCCGAAAGGAGCGGGAGGGGCCTACAATGAG. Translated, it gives CASSPKGAGGAYNE. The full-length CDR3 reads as CASSPKGAGGAYNEQFF.

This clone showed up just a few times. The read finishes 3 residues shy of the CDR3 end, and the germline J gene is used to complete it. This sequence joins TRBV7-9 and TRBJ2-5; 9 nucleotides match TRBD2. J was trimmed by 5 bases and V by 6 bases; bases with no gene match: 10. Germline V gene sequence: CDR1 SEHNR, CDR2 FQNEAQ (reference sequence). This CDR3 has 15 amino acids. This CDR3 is CASSSSGTSTETQYF. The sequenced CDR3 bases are TGTGCCAGCAGTTCCTCCGGGACTAGCACCGAGACC.

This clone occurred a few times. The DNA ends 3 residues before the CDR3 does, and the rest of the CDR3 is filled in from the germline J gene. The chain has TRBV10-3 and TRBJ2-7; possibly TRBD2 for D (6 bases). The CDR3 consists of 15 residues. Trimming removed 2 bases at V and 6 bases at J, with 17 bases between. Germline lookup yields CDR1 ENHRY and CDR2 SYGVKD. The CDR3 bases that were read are TGTGCCATCAGTGAGGGTGAGGGGCGGGGATCCGAG. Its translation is CAISEGEGRGSE. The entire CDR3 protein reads CAISEGEGRGSEQYF.

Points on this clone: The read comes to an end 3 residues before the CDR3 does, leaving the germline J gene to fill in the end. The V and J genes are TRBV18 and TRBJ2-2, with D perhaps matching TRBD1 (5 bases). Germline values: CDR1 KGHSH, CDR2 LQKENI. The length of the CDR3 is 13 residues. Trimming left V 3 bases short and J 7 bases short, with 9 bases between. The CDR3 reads CASSPQGIGELFF. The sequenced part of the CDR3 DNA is TGTGCCAGCTCACCCCAGGGCATCGGGGAG.